The source of this TCR beta chain is a study of blood T cell repertoires in COVID-19. Study-level information: Some COVID-19 samples were acute and others convalescent; all came from the United States, Italy and Spain. Sources were T cells, B-cell-depleted T cells, or PBMCs; the material itself was cDNA or gDNA.

The germline V and J ends were trimmed by 6 bases and 5 bases, with 16 bases remaining between them. Germline CDR1 reads MNHNY; CDR2 reads SVGAGI (reference sequence). The CDR3 is made up of 14 amino acids. In the original processing: The authors estimated nucleated cell counts from reference gene primer amplification. Measured with immunoSEQ multiplex PCR; TCRdb has only the in-frame clones, and not every one. The V and J calls and clone size come from that table; D and trimming were worked out from the DNA. The table shows approximately 27,000 clones, with around 83% occurring only once. J is TRBJ1-2 and V is TRBV6-6, with D tentatively TRBD1 (6 bases). The receptor was derived from a human donor in a cohort sampled during active COVID-19. The sample was peripheral blood. The CDR3 reads CASRSGRDIYGYTF. The CDR3 bases are TGTGCCAGCAGGAGCGGCCGGGACATATATGGCTACACCTTC.